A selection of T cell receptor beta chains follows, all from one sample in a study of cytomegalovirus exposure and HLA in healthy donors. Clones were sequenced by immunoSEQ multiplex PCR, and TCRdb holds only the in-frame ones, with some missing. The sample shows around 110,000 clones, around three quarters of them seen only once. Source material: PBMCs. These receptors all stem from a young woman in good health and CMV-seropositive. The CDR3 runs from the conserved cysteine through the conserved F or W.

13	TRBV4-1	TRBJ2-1	CASSFRTGNEQFF
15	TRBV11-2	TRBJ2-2	CASSSIAGASGELFF
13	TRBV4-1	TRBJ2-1	CASSQERRNEQFF
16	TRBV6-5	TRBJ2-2	CASSYGGGRGTGELFF
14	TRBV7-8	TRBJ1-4	CASSQTGYAEKLFF
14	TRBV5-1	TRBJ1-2	CASSLRDVNYGYTF
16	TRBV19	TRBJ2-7	CASRERGGGVTYEQYF
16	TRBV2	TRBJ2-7	CASSRDRGRGAYEQYF
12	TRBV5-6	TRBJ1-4	CATTGGGEKLFF
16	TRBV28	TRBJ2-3	CASSQPLGARTDTQYF
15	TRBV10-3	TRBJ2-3	CAITTPGPRGDTQYF
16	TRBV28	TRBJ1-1	CASSPPPDTGYTEAFF
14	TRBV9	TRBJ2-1	CASSFSGRAAEQFF
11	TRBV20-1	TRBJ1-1	CSASGNTEAFF
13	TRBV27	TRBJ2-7	CASSLSFAREQYF
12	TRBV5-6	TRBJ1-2	CASSLPDYGYTF
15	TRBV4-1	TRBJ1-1	CASSHLARVNTEAFF
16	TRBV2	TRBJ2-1	CASSDFGRRGGGEQFF
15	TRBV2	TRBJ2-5	CASSGDREGGETQYF
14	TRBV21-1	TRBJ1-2	CASSKNRESVAYTF
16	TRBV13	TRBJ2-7	CASSLYSFGSSYEQYF
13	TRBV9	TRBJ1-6	CASSVRRDSPLHF
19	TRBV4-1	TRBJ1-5	CASIQGVFRDRAFNQPQHF
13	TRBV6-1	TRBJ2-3	CASRDSGTDTQYF
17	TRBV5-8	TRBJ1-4	CASSFRQGTSTNEKLFF
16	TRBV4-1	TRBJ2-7	CASSQSTGLAGYEQYF
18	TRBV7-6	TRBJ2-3	CASSLALWGTGDTDTQYF
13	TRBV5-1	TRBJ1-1	CASSLAGNTEAFF
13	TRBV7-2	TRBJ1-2	CASSFQGRYGYTF
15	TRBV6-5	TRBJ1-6	CASSPRDSYNSPLHF
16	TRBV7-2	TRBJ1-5	CASSPEWGQGAQPQHF
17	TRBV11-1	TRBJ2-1	CASSLGRRRDAYNEQFF
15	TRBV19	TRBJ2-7	CASSIFGDRPYEQYF